This T cell receptor beta chain was documented in a study of long-term antiretroviral therapy in people with HIV. Each contributor possessed a minimum of one pre-ART and a minimum of two post-ART PBMC samples. HIV-positive participants all received treatment in the United States. Findings and limits, study-wide: Controls showed broader CDR3 length ranges than did the HIV repertoires.

Running of the v3.0 immunoSEQ assay took place at survey level. Assay used: immunoSEQ multiplex PCR; TCRdb lists only in-frame clones, some missing. In the table there are about 25,000 clones, roughly 83% of which are singletons. For this clone: What it binds is not known.

Germline V gene lookup returns CDR1 SGHVS and CDR2 FNYEAQ. The CDR3 has 17 residues. After removal of 2 bases from V and 3 bases from J, the junction contained 8 bases not matched to a gene. The specimen was unsorted PBMCs, collected 0.7 years before starting antiretroviral therapy. The clonotype comes from a young man with HIV. The gene calls are TRBV7-6 and TRBJ1-5; 9 nucleotides match TRBD1. In DNA, the CDR3 is TGTGCCAGCAGCTTATCCGTGGGACAGGGATCCAATCAGCCCCAGCATTTT. It codes for CASSLSVGQGSNQPQHF.